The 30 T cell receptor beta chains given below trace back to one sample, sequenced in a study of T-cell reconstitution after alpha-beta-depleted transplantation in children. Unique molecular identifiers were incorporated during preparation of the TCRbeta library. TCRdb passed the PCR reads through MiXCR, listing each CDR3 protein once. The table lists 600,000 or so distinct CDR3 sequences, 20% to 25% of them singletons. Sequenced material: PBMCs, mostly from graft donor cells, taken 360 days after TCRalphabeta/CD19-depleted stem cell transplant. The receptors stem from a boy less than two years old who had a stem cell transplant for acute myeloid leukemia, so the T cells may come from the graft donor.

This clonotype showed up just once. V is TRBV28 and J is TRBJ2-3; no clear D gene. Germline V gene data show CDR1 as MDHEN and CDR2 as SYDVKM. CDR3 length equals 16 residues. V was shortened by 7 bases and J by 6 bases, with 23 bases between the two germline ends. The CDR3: CASTAYPQTRMDTQYF. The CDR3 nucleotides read TGTGCCAGCACCGCCTACCCCCAGACACGGATGGATACGCAGTATTTT.

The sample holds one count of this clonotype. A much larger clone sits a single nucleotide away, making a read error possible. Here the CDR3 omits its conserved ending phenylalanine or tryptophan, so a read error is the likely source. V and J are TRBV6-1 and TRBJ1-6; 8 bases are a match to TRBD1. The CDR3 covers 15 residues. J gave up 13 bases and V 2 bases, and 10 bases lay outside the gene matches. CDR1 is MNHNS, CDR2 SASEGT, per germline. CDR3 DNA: TGTGCCAGCAGTGAACCGGGGACAGGAAAGGGGCCCCTCCACATT. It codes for CASSEPGTGKGPLHI.

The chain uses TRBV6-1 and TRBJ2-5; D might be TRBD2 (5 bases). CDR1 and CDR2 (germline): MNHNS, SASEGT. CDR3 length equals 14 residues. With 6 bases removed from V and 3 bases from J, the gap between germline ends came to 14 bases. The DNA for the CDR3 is TGTGCCAGCAGCCCCCTCGAGACTAAAGAGACCCAGTACTTC. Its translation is CASSPLETKETQYF.

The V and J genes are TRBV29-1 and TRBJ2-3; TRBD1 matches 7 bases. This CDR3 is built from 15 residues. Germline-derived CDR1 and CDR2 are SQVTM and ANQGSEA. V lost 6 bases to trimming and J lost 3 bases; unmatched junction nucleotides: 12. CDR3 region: CSVAETDRPTDTQYF. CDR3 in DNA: TGCAGCGTCGCCGAAACGGACAGGCCGACAGATACGCAGTATTTT.

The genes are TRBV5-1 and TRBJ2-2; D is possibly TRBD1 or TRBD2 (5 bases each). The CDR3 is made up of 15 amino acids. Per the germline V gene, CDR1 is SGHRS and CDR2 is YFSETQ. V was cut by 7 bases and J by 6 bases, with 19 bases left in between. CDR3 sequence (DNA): TGCGCCAGCCGCCTCCCCCAGGGAGACCCCGGGGAGCTGTTTTTT. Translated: CASRLPQGDPGELFF. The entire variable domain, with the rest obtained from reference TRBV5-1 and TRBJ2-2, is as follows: KAGVTQTPRYLIKTRGQQVTLSCSPISGHRSVSWYQQTPGQGLQFLFEYFSETQRNKGNFPGRFSGRQFSNSRSEMNVSTLELGDSALYLCASRLPQGDPGELFFGEGSRLTVL.

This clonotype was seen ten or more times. The CDR3 coding sequence is TGCAGCGTTGAAGGCCGTGGACGACCAGATACGCAGTATTTT. Protein product: CSVEGRGRPDTQYF. The J gene is TRBJ2-3, the V gene TRBV29-1, with unresolved D. V gave up 1 base and J gave up 4 bases, with 12 bases separating them. Germline lookup yields CDR1 SQVTM and CDR2 ANQGSEA. The CDR3 length is 14 residues.

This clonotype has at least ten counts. CDR3 in DNA: TGTGCCAGCAGCTTGGAGGGGGTCCCTGAAGCTTTCTTT. It yields the protein CASSLEGVPEAFF. V usage is TRBV5-6 and J usage is TRBJ1-1; the D gene is possibly TRBD1 (6 bases). CDR1 and CDR2 (germline): SGHDT, YYEEEE. Trimming left V 0 bases short and J 6 bases short, with 9 bases between. The length of the CDR3 is 13 residues.

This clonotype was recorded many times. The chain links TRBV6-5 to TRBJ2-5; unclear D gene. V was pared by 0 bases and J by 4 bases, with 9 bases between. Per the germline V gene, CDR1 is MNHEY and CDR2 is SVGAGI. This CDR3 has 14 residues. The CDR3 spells CASSYSSQVETQYF. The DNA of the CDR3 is TGTGCCAGCAGTTACTCGAGTCAAGTAGAGACCCAGTACTTC.

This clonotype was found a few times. CDR3 sequence: CASSDRTSGGGDTQYF. The CDR3 nucleotides are TGTGCCAGCAGTGACCGGACTAGCGGGGGCGGGGATACGCAGTATTTT. This chain links TRBV12-3 or TRBV12-4 with TRBJ2-3; 13 positions match TRBD2. With V trimmed by 5 bases and J by 6 bases, 8 bases remained unmatched. This CDR3 contains 16 residues.

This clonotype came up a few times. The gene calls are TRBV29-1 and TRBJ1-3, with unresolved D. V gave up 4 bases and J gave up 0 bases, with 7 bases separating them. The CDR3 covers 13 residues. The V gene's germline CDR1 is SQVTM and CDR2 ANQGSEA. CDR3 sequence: CSVVLTSGNTIYF. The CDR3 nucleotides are TGCAGCGTTGTTCTGACCTCTGGAAACACCATATATTTT.

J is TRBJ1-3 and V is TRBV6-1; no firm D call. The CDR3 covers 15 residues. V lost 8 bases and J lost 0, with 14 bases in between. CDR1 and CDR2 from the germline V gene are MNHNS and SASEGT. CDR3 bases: TGTGCCAGCCGCCCCGGGGTGAGCTCTGGAAACACCATATATTTT. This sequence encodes CASRPGVSSGNTIYF.

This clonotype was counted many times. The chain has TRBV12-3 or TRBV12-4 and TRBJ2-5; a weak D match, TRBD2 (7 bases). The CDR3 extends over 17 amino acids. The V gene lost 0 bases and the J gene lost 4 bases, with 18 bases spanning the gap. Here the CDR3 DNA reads TGTGCCAGCAGTTTAGCCCTGGGGATGGGAGGGGGAGAGACCCAGTACTTC. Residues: CASSLALGMGGGETQYF.

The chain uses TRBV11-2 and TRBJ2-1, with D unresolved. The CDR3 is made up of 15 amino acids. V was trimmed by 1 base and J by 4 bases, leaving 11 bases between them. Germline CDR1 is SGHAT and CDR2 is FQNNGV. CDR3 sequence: CASSLVMWGYNEQFF. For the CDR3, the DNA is TGTGCCAGCAGCTTAGTGATGTGGGGATACAATGAGCAGTTCTTC.

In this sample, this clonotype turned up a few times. The CDR3 region is CASSRSGGALYYNEQFF. The CDR3 DNA reads TGTGCCAGCAGTAGAAGCGGGGGGGCCCTCTACTACAATGAGCAGTTCTTC. The chain employs TRBV25-1 and TRBJ2-1; TRBD2 aligns across 10 bases. CDR1 is MGHDK and CDR2 is SYGVNS in the germline V gene. With 5 bases clipped from V and 3 bases from J, the junction kept 10 bases outside the gene matches. The CDR3 sequence is 17 residues long. The full variable domain, in which reference TRBV25-1 and TRBJ2-1 provide the parts outside the CDR3, is EADIYQTPRYLVIGTGKKITLECSQTMGHDKMYWYQQDPGMELHLIHYSYGVNSTEKGDLSSESTVSRIRTEHFPLTLESARPSHTSQYLCASSRSGGALYYNEQFFGPGTRLTVL.

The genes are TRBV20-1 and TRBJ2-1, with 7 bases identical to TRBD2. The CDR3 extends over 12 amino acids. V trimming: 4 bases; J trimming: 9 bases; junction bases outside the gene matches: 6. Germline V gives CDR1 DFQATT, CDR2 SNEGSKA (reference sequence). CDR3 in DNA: TGCAGTGCTACCGCTGGGAGGGGTGAGCAGTTCTTC. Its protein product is CSATAGRGEQFF.

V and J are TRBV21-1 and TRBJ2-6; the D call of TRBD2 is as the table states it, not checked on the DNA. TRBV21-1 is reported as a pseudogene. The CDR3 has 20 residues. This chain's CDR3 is CASSKGGLAGQTTGANVLTF. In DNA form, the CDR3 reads TGTGCCAGCAGCAAGGGGGGACTAGCGGGGCAAACTACTGGGGCCAACGTCCTGACTTTC.

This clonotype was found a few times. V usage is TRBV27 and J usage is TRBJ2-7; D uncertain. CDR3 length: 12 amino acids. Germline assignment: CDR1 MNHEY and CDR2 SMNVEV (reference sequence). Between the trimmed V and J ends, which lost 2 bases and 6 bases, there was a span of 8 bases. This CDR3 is CASSLRGAEQYV. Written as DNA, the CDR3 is TGTGCCAGCAGTTTACGAGGCGCCGAGCAGTACGTC.

The CDR3 protein is CASSMRQVDLREQYF. The CDR3 DNA sequence: TGCGCCAGCAGCATGAGGCAGGTTGATCTTCGCGAGCAGTACTTC. This chain links TRBV5-1 with TRBJ2-7; D uncertain. Germline CDR1 SGHRS, CDR2 YFSETQ. Trimming shortened V by 4 bases and J by 6 bases, and 20 bases separated the two germline ends. The CDR3 spans 15 residues.

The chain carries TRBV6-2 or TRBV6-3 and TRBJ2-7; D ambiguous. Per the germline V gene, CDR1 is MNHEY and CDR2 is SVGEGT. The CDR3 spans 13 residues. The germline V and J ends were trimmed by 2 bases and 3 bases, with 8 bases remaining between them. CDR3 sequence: CASSYGVNYEQYF. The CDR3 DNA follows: TGTGCCAGCAGTTACGGCGTTAACTACGAGCAGTACTTC.

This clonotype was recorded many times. The CDR3 region has the DNA TGTGCCATCAGTGAGCGCCCGGGACAGGACTTCTACGAGCAGTACGTC. It translates to CAISERPGQDFYEQYV. The chain links TRBV10-3 to TRBJ2-7, with 8 bases lining up with TRBD1. The CDR3 runs to 16 residues. Germline loops: CDR1 ENHRY, CDR2 SYGVKD. With 2 bases clipped from V and 3 bases from J, the junction kept 9 bases outside the gene matches.

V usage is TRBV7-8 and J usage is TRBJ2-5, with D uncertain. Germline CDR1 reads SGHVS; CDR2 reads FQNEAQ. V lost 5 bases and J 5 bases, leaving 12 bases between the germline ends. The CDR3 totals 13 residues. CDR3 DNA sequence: TGTGCCAGCAGCGTAGGATTTTGGGAGACCCAGTACTTC. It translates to CASSVGFWETQYF.

The CDR3 region has the DNA TGTGCCAGCAGTTTAGACAGGGCCCACAATGAGCAGTTCTTC. It is translated as CASSLDRAHNEQFF. The chain joins TRBV28 to TRBJ2-1; 7 bases fit TRBD1. The CDR3 contains 14 residues. V lost 2 bases to trimming and J lost 5 bases; unmatched junction nucleotides: 3. CDR1 is MDHEN, CDR2 SYDVKM, per germline.

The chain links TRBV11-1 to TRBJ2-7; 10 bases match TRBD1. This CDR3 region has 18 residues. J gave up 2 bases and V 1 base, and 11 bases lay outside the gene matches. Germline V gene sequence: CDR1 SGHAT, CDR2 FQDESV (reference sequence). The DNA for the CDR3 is TGTGCCAGCAGCTTAGACTCTCCCGGGACAGGGGTTCCCTACGAGCAGTACTTC. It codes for CASSLDSPGTGVPYEQYF.

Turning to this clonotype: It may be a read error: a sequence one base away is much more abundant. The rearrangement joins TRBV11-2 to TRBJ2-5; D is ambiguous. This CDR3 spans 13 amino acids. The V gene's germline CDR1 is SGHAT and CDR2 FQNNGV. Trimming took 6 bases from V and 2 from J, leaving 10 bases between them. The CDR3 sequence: CASRKIGQETQYF. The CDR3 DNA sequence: TGTGCCAGCAGAAAAATAGGGCAAGAGACCCAGTACTTC.

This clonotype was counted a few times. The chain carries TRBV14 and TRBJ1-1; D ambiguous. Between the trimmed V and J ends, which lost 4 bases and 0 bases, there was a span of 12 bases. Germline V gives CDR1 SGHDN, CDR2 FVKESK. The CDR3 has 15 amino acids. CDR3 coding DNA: TGTGCCAGCAGCCGGATCCTAGATGTGAACACTGAAGCTTTCTTT. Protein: CASSRILDVNTEAFF.

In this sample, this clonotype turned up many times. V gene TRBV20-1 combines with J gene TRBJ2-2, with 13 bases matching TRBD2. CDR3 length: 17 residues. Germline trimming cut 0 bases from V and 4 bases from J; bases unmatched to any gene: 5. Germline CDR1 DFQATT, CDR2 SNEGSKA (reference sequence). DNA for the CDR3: TGCAGTGCTAGAGATCCCGGACTAGCGGGGGCCACCGGGGAGCTGTTTTTT. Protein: CSARDPGLAGATGELFF.

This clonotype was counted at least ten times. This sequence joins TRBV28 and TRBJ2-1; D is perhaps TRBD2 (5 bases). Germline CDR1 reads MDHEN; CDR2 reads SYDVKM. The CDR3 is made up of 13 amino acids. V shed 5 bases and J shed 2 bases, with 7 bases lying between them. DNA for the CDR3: TGTGCCAGCAGTGAGCGGCCCTACAATGAGCAGTTCTTC. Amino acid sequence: CASSERPYNEQFF.

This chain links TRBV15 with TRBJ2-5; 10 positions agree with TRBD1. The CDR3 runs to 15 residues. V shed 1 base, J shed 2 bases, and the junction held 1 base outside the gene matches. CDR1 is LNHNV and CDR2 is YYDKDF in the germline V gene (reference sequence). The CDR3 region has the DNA TGTGCCACCAGCAGAGGGGGACAGGGGCAAGAGACCCAGTACTTC. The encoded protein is CATSRGGQGQETQYF. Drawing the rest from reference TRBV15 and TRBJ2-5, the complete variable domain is DAMVIQNPRYQVTQFGKPVTLSCSQTLNHNVMYWYQQKSSQAPKLLFHYYDKDFNNEADTPDNFQSRRPNTSFCFLDIRSPGLGDTAMYLCATSRGGQGQETQYFGPGTRLLVL.

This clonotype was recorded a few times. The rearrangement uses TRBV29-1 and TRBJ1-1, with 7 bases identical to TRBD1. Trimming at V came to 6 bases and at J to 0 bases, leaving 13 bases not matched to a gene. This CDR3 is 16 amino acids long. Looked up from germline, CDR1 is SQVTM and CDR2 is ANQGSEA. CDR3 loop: CSVRWTGPLMNTEAFF. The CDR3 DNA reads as TGCAGCGTCCGGTGGACAGGACCGCTTATGAACACTGAAGCTTTCTTT.

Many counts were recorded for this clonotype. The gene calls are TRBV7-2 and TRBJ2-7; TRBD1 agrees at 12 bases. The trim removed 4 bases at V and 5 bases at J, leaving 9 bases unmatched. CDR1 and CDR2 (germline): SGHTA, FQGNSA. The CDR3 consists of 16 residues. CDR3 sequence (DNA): TGTGCCAGCAGCTCCCTACGGGACAGGGGGCTGGACGAGCAGTACTTC. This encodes CASSSLRDRGLDEQYF.